This T cell receptor beta chain was recovered during a study of cytomegalovirus exposure and HLA in healthy donors. With 60 Vbeta and 13 Jbeta primers, the PCR was carried out. Method: immunoSEQ multiplex PCR; TCRdb's copy keeps in-frame clones and lacks some. Among roughly 120,000 clones listed, 80% were seen once. Concerning this clone: Its specificity is not known.

Study-wide findings and caveats: In a later analysis, common viral pathogens appeared linked to several of the most significant clusters. Per published accounts, TCR beta sequences correctly predicted the HLA-A and HLA-B alleles of most subjects.

V was shortened by 4 bases and J by 3 bases, with 9 bases between the two germline ends. Looked up from germline, CDR1 is SGHDN and CDR2 is FVKESK. This CDR3 is built from 13 residues. The clonotype comes from a human donor in good health. What was sequenced was PBMCs. The V gene is TRBV14, the J gene TRBJ1-1; weak D call: TRBD1 (5 bases). The CDR3 region has the DNA TGTGCCAGCAGCCTCACGGGGGACACTGAAGCTTTCTTT. This gives the protein CASSLTGDTEAFF.